A selection of T cell receptor beta chains follows, all from one sample in a study of blood T cell repertoires in COVID-19. Libraries were prepared by immunoSEQ multiplex PCR; TCRdb keeps only in-frame clonotypes and omits some of them. The sample comprises around 140,000 clones, approximately 88% of which are singletons, and approximately 2% rests with the top ten. Sequencing input: peripheral blood. These receptors were obtained from a man in his sixties or seventies with active COVID-19. CDR3s include the opening cysteine and the closing phenylalanine or tryptophan. The order of the fields is D gene, J gene, clone size, V gene, CDR3 DNA, CDR3 protein. The D gene is left open where the match is weak. The size of a clone is reported for some rows only, either as once, few or many, or as a class for expanded clones.

>NA|TRBJ2-1|NA|TRBV18
TGTGCCAGCTCACCACGCCTAGCCGATGAGCAGTTCTTC
CASSPRLADEQFF
>NA|TRBJ2-1|NA|TRBV10-3
TGTGCCATCAGTGCCGGACTCACCAATGAGCAGTTCTTC
CAISAGLTNEQFF
>TRBD2|TRBJ2-5|NA|TRBV30
TGTGCCTGGAGTGTAATTGGCGGGAGTCTCCTCTCTCAAGAGACCCAGTACTTC
CAWSVIGGSLLSQETQYF
>TRBD1|TRBJ2-1|NA|TRBV9
TGTGCCAGCAGCGCAAACAGGGGAGTGTTGGGATCTGAGCAGTTCTTC
CASSANRGVLGSEQFF
>NA|TRBJ2-3|once|TRBV20-1
TGCAGTGCCCAGAGGAGGGGAACGCAGTATTTT
CSAQRRGTQYF
>TRBD1|TRBJ1-2|NA|TRBV25-1
TGTGCCAGCAGGAAGGCAGGGGGTGGCATTGGCTACACCTTC
CASRKAGGGIGYTF
>NA|TRBJ2-1|few|TRBV5-1
TGCGCCAGCAGCTTGGACCTAAATGAGCAGTTCTTC
CASSLDLNEQFF
>TRBD1|TRBJ1-5|NA|TRBV20-1
TGCAGTGCTAGTCCCGGGACAGGGGTTCAACAGCCCCAGCATTTT
CSASPGTGVQQPQHF
>TRBD2|TRBJ2-1|NA|TRBV24-1
TGTGCCACCAGTGATTCTGCAGGGCTAGCGGGAGACCCCCACAATGAGCAGTTCTTC
CATSDSAGLAGDPHNEQFF
>TRBD2|TRBJ2-7|NA|TRBV24-1
TGTGCCACCAGTGATTTATGGCCCACGGGACTAGCGGGAGGATTCGAGCAGTACTTC
CATSDLWPTGLAGGFEQYF
>NA|TRBJ1-2|NA|TRBV24-1
TGTGCCACCAGTGAAAGGGACACCACTCTCTATGGCTACACCTTC
CATSERDTTLYGYTF
>TRBD1|TRBJ1-1|NA|TRBV3-1/TRBV3-2
TGTGCCAGCAGCCTAGGGGGACAGGGTGAAGCTTTCTTT
CASSLGGQGEAFF
>TRBD2|TRBJ2-1|NA|TRBV28
TGTGCCAGCAGTTTTAGACCCCTCGGACTAGCGGGAGGGCGGGGTGAGCAGTTCTTC
CASSFRPLGLAGGRGEQFF
>NA|TRBJ1-4|NA|TRBV27
TGTGCCAGCAGCCAGGGCAGGCCTGTTGCAACTAATGAAAAACTGTTTTTT
CASSQGRPVATNEKLFF
>TRBD1|TRBJ1-4|NA|TRBV4-1
TGCGCCAGCAGCCCTCTACTATCGACAGGGGGAGATGAAAAACTGTTTTTT
CASSPLLSTGGDEKLFF
>NA|TRBJ1-1|NA|TRBV28
TGTGCCAGCAGTCCCCCGACAGGCATGAACACTGAAGCTTTCTTT
CASSPPTGMNTEAFF
>NA|TRBJ2-7|NA|TRBV3-1/TRBV3-2
TGTGCCAGCAGCGCCGGAGGGCCCTACGAGCAGTACTTC
CASSAGGPYEQYF
>NA|TRBJ2-5|NA|TRBV28
TGTGCCAGCACAGGGCAGCAAGAGACCCAGTACTTC
CASTGQQETQYF
>NA|TRBJ2-3|NA|TRBV5-4
TGTGCCAGCAGCTTGGCGGGGGTGGATACGCAGTATTTT
CASSLAGVDTQYF
>NA|TRBJ2-1|NA|TRBV5-4
TGTGCCAGCAGCTCCGCCGGGAGTAACAATGAGCAGTTCTTC
CASSSAGSNNEQFF
>TRBD1|TRBJ1-5|once|TRBV28
TGTGCCAGCAGTCCGAGACAGGGTACTAGCAATCAGCCCCAGCATTTT
CASSPRQGTSNQPQHF
>TRBD2|TRBJ2-1|NA|TRBV6-6
TGTGCCAGCAGTTCTTCCAGCGGGGGACCGTACAATGAGCAGTTCTTC
CASSSSSGGPYNEQFF
>TRBD1|TRBJ1-3|NA|TRBV28
TGTGCCAGCCGACAGGGGGCAACTCAGGCTGGAAACACCATATATTTT
CASRQGATQAGNTIYF
>NA|TRBJ1-4|NA|TRBV5-4
TGTGCCAGCAGCTTCGGGGGGCAGTTGGGAACTAATGAAAAACTGTTTTTT
CASSFGGQLGTNEKLFF
>TRBD1|TRBJ2-5|NA|TRBV28
TGTGCCAGCAGGAAGCAGGGGGCTGAGACCCAGTACTTC
CASRKQGAETQYF
>NA|TRBJ1-5|few|TRBV6-6
TGTGCCAGCAGTTCCGGGGACACCGGCTCTCAGCCCCAGCATTTT
CASSSGDTGSQPQHF
>NA|TRBJ1-2|NA|TRBV24-1
TGTGCCACCAGTGCCGCGGACAGAAATAACTATGGCTACACCTTC
CATSAADRNNYGYTF
>NA|TRBJ2-1|once|TRBV3-1/TRBV3-2
TGTGCCAGCAGCTCTCAAAGCGGAAACTACAATGAGCAGTTCTTC
CASSSQSGNYNEQFF
>TRBD1|TRBJ1-5|once|TRBV7-2
TGTGCCAGCAGCTTTGGACAGGGGAATCAGCCCCAGCATTTT
CASSFGQGNQPQHF
>TRBD1|TRBJ1-1|NA|TRBV6-5
TGTGCCAGCAGTCGCCGACAGGGGATTGCTGAAGCTTTCTTT
CASSRRQGIAEAFF
>NA|TRBJ1-5|NA|TRBV18
TGTGCCAGCTCACCAAGGAGCGGAAGTCAGCCCCAGCATTTT
CASSPRSGSQPQHF
>NA|TRBJ2-7|NA|TRBV20-1
TGCAGTGCCGGTGATACCTACGAGCAGTACTTC
CSAGDTYEQYF
>NA|TRBJ1-1|NA|TRBV6-1
TGTGCCAGCAGTGACCGGGGTTCCACTGAAGCTTTCTTT
CASSDRGSTEAFF
>NA|TRBJ1-1|NA|TRBV6-5
TGTGCCAGCAGTCTCCACAGGGTGAACACTGAAGCTTTCTTT
CASSLHRVNTEAFF
>TRBD1|TRBJ2-1|NA|TRBV19
TGTGCCAGTACTCCATGGCCCCGGGACAGGGGGCCGAATGAGCAGTTCTTC
CASTPWPRDRGPNEQFF
>NA|TRBJ2-7|few|TRBV29-1
TGCAGCGCCGGAGGGAGCTCCTACGAGCAGTACTTC
CSAGGSSYEQYF
>NA|TRBJ1-5|NA|TRBV9
TGTGCCAGCAGCGTGGGGGCTGGCAATCAGCCCCAGCATTTT
CASSVGAGNQPQHF
>NA|TRBJ2-7|NA|TRBV9
TGTGCCAGCAGCTCTGGACAGACCTACGAGCAGTACTTC
CASSSGQTYEQYF
>TRBD1|TRBJ2-7|NA|TRBV7-9
TGTGCCAGCAGCCAGAGACAGGGCTACGAGCAGTACTTC
CASSQRQGYEQYF
>TRBD1|TRBJ1-2|NA|TRBV28
TGTGCCAGCAGTTTAATATCAGGGGGTAATGGCTACACCTTC
CASSLISGGNGYTF